The sequence of this T cell receptor (beta chain) was determined in a study of T cell repertoires in ileal Crohn's disease (dated by TCRdb to between 2017 and 2020). Looking at the study overall: The median duration of disease was approximately 7.9 years, and at the time of surgery around 32% of patients were active smokers. Running in parallel with the study was a multicentre cohort set up to find predictors of early endoscopic recurrence following ileocolonic resection. Surgery was performed for a complication in all patients, with stricturing disease in 61% and penetrating disease in around 40%. Roughly half of the patients were given postoperative therapy, with 15 to 20 on anti-TNF agents and about ten on thiopurines. A total of about 170 mucosal samples from some 60 patients were sequenced, with samples obtained at several locations on the surgical specimen and at postoperative endoscopy. A Rutgeerts score above i0 was used to define endoscopic postoperative recurrence. TCR repertoire analysis was done in 50 to 70 Crohn's disease patients from a prospective multicentre cohort.

The full study reports these points: Endoscopic recurrence was found to be associated with higher high-frequency clone percentages at surgery, and recurrence was observed in all patients with clonality above 26.8% (18/57). Compared with non-smokers, patients who were active smokers at surgery showed a significantly higher proportion of clonal expansions (about 25% vs 18%, p=0.02). Mucosal CD4 and CD8 T cells were sorted and sequenced only in a subgroup of patients, the size of which was not stated. More high-frequency clones were carried by sorted CD8 T cells than by CD4 T cells, suggesting that mucosal expansions were mainly CD8.

From the cysteine through the phenylalanine, the CDR3 covers 15 amino acids. The retained sequence is limited to the CDR3, 45 bases, with the frame set at the first base. Eligible patients were adults with ileal or ileocolonic Crohn's disease who had an indication for ileocolonic resection. Before DNA extraction, whole ileal mucosal biopsies were kept frozen at -80 degrees C. Genomic DNA was extracted from frozen whole biopsies with a TRizol-based method and quantified on a NanoDrop 2000 spectrophotometer. For commercial TCRB immunosequencing, five hundred nanograms of biopsy DNA were submitted for each sample. A two-step, amplification bias-controlled multiplex PCR was used by Adaptive Biotechnology to amplify CDR3 regions from genomic DNA. Primers covering every V and J gene segment were used in the first PCR, while barcodes and Illumina adapters were added in the second PCR. CDR3 libraries were sequenced using an Illumina instrument. Turning to the authors' computational methods: Analysis combined the vendor-provided pipelines with custom analysis of raw data in R/Bioconductor under R version 3.3.0. Clonality, ranging from 0 to 1, was calculated as the inverse of the normalised Shannon entropy of all productive clones. High-frequency clones were defined as the share of the repertoire taken up by the top 100 clones, keeping only clones that passed a 95% confidence test. The Simpson index measured repertoire diversity, and the Morisita-Horn index measured overlap between samples. TCRdb holds this immuneACCESS table with in-frame rearrangements only. Some clones are missing; in checked studies, unresolved V genes explain under half, and the rest has no known cause. The D gene and trimming were derived from the DNA, and the V and J assignments and clone size from that table. This sample gives approximately 7,500 clones in total; about 96% of them show up just once. The ten top clones hold around 0.22% of the sample.

A word on this clone: Its cognate antigen has yet to be identified. Base qualities are missing; no much larger clone stands one base away.

The source of this sequence is an adult with Crohn's disease. The chain is assembled from TRBV21-1 and TRBJ1-1. TRBV21-1 is a pseudogene locus. Material: ileal tissue. The DNA sequence is as follows: TGTGCCAGCGGCACCGACTCGGGAGTGAACACTGAAGCTTTCTTT. Its translation reads: CASGTDSGVNTEAFF.